This note documents a single T cell receptor beta chain sequence. Its matching antigen is unknown. Sample donors were healthy Caucasian individuals that came from Russia, aged roughly 6 to 95. This sample was taken from a study of blood T cells in healthy people across ages. Study observations and caveats: TCR beta diversity per million T cells fell roughly linearly with age.

This CDR3 spans 16 amino acids. The J segment lost 2 bases and the V segment lost 4 bases, leaving 6 bases of the junction unmatched. Per germline, CDR1 SGHKS and CDR2 YYEKEE (reference sequence). The authors ran a second PCR of 7 to 11 cycles using a sample-barcoded 5' primer and a J-beta primer mix. Each CDR3 protein is one row after TCRdb ran MiXCR on the 5' RACE reads. The data contain hundreds of thousands of distinct CDR3 sequences, roughly 50% of them seen just once; the ten biggest clones take up roughly 25%. Sequenced material: blood. V is TRBV5-5 and J is TRBJ2-1, with 10 nucleotides matching TRBD1. The clonotype comes from a man in his forties or fifties in good health. CDR3 amino acids: CASSLSGTGAYNEQFF. DNA of the CDR3: TGTGCCAGCAGCCTATCAGGGACAGGGGCCTACAATGAGCAGTTCTTC.